This T cell receptor beta chain was observed in a study of technical replicates of blood from a few donors. Measured with immunoSEQ multiplex PCR; TCRdb has only the in-frame clones, and not every one. The sample shows around 50,000 clones, roughly 90% of them seen only once. CDR3 length: 15 amino acids. CDR1 is MNHEY and CDR2 is SVGAGI in the germline V gene. V was pared by 7 bases and J by 1 base, with 13 bases between. This sequence originates from a human donor in good health. Some clones in this sample may be carry-over from other donors' samples. The chain links TRBV6-5 to TRBJ2-2; D possibly corresponds to TRBD2 (6 bases). Sample: PBMCs. The CDR3 sequence: CASKRTGENTGELFF. In nucleotides, the CDR3 is TGTGCCAGCAAGCGAACGGGAGAGAACACCGGGGAGCTGTTTTTT.